The 10 T cell receptor beta chains below were found in one sample sequenced in a study of CD8 T cells in cerebrospinal fluid in Alzheimer's disease. TCRdb reprocessed the 10x single-cell sequencing reads and keeps a single row for each CDR3 protein, giving no DNA. This sample's clone table lists about 850 distinct CDR3 sequences. Sequencing was performed on cerebrospinal fluid. The receptors originated from a human donor with Parkinson's disease.

Considering frequency, this clonotype is medium-sized. V is TRBV5-1 and J is TRBJ1-5; TCRdb's assignment of TRBD1 cannot be checked, as there is no DNA. In germline, CDR1 is SGHRS, CDR2 YFSETQ. This CDR3 comprises 15 residues. The CDR3 spells CASSPRTGHNQPQHF. Filled out from reference TRBV5-1 and TRBJ1-5, the complete variable domain reads KAGVTQTPRYLIKTRGQQVTLSCSPISGHRSVSWYQQTPGQGLQFLFEYFSETQRNKGNFPGRFSGRQFSNSRSEMNVSTLELGDSALYLCASSPRTGHNQPQHFGDGTRLSIL.

This clonotype is large by frequency. The chain joins TRBV5-4 to TRBJ1-2; without DNA, the TCRdb call of TRBD1 cannot be checked. This CDR3 has 15 residues. Per germline, CDR1 SGHNT and CDR2 YYREEE (reference sequence). The CDR3 sequence is CASSGDRQGNYGYTF.

This clonotype is large by frequency. This CDR3 is CASSWGDRAYEQYF. The gene calls are TRBV28 and TRBJ2-7; TCRdb's D gene call, TRBD1, goes unchecked for lack of DNA. This CDR3 spans 14 amino acids. Germline V lookup: CDR1 MDHEN, CDR2 SYDVKM.

Considering frequency, this clonotype is large. J is TRBJ1-5 and V is TRBV28; TCRdb calls TRBD1, which cannot be checked without DNA. Germline lookup yields CDR1 MDHEN and CDR2 SYDVKM. The CDR3 extends over 13 amino acids. The CDR3 loop is CASSPGGNQPQHF.

This clonotype ranks as medium-sized in terms of frequency. The chain links TRBV18 to TRBJ1-5; TCRdb's assignment of TRBD1 cannot be checked, as there is no DNA. CDR3 length: 14 amino acids. Germline V gene sequence: CDR1 KGHSH, CDR2 LQKENI. The CDR3 reads CASSTGGGYQPQHF.

This clonotype shows up as medium-sized by frequency. The chain is built from TRBV2 and TRBJ1-1; with no DNA, the TCRdb D assignment of TRBD1 cannot be verified. The CDR3 runs to 14 residues. Germline-derived CDR1 and CDR2 are SNHLY and FYNNEI. The CDR3 is CASKGGARGTEAFF.

This clonotype is medium-sized by frequency. CDR3 in amino acids: CASSPRWAGTGSTEQFF. This chain joins TRBV18 and TRBJ2-1; lacking DNA, the TRBD2 call made by TCRdb goes unchecked. CDR1 and CDR2 from the germline V gene are KGHSH and LQKENI. The CDR3 is made up of 17 amino acids.

In terms of frequency, this clonotype is medium-sized. The rearrangement uses TRBV20-1 and TRBJ1-4; TCRdb's assignment of TRBD1 cannot be checked, as there is no DNA. The CDR3 contains 15 residues. Germline CDR1 and CDR2: DFQATT and SNEGSKA (reference sequence). Here the CDR3 reads CSATIDSATNEKLFF.

Its frequency marks this clonotype as medium-sized. The chain employs TRBV5-1 and TRBJ1-2; TCRdb's assignment of TRBD1 cannot be checked, as there is no DNA. This CDR3 is built from 14 residues. The germline V gene encodes CDR1 SGHRS and CDR2 YFSETQ. CDR3 in amino acids: CASSWAGARDGYTF.

This clonotype is called medium-sized based on its frequency. V usage is TRBV2 and J usage is TRBJ2-5; the TCRdb call, TRBD2, lacks DNA for checking. The CDR3 extends over 15 amino acids. Germline V lookup: CDR1 SNHLY, CDR2 FYNNEI. Here the CDR3 reads CASSAGTLGVETQYF.